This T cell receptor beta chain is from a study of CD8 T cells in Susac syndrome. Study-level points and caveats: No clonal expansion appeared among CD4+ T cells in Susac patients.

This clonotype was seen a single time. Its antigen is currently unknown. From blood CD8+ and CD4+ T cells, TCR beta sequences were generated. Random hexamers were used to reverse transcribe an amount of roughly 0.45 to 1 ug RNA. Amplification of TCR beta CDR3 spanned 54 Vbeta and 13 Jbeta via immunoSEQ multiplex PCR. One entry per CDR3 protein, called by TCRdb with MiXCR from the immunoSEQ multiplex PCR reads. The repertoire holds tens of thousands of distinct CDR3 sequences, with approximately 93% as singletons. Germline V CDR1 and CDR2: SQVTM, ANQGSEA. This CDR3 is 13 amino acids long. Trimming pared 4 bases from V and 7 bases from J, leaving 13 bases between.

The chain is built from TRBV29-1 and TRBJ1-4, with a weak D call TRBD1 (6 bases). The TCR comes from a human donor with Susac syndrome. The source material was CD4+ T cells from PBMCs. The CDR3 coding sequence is TGCAGCGTTGCCCTTGACAGGATTGAAAAACTGTTTTTT. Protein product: CSVALDRIEKLFF.